This TCR beta chain appears in the sequencing data of a study of Graves' ophthalmopathy and Graves' hyperthyroidism. Investigators amplified TCR beta CDR3 regions from RNA transcripts. HTBI primers were employed in first-round RT-PCR, then a second-round multiplex PCR followed. TCRdb independently ran MiXCR on the multiplex PCR reads; one entry per CDR3 protein. The sample has 900,000 to 1,200,000 distinct CDR3 sequences; about two fifths are singletons. This clonotype was seen repeatedly, ten times or more. This sequence was found in an adult man with Graves' hyperthyroidism. Sequencing was done on a sample of peripheral blood or thyroid tissue (not recorded which).

Here the CDR3 DNA reads TGTGCCAGTGTTGACAGGGAACGGCCATTAAGCAGCAATCAGCCCCAGCATTTT. It yields the protein CASVDRERPLSSNQPQHF. The chain couples TRBV19 to TRBJ1-5, with TRBD1 identical over 7 bases. Germline V gives CDR1 LNHDA, CDR2 SQIVND (reference sequence). The CDR3 runs to 18 residues. V was pared by 8 bases and J by 1 base, with 17 bases of the junction left unmatched.